This passage covers 26 T cell receptor beta chains from one sample sequenced in a study of T cells after yellow fever vaccination. TCRdb re-analysed the 5' RACE reads in MiXCR, keeping a single row per CDR3 protein. The sample carries a few hundred thousand distinct CDR3 sequences, 18% recorded once. The material sequenced was PBMCs, taken before the yellow fever booster vaccination. The receptors here all came from a man younger than 30 who received the YFV17D yellow fever vaccine.

A few counts support this clonotype. The chain couples TRBV7-2 to TRBJ1-2; the D gene is possibly TRBD1 (6 bases). There are 14 residues in the CDR3. The V end was cut by 1 base, the J end by 10 bases, with 16 bases between. The germline V gene encodes CDR1 SGHTA and CDR2 FQGNSA. The CDR3: CASSLVEGTGAYTF. CDR3 in DNA: TGTGCCAGCAGCTTAGTGGAGGGGACGGGGGCCTACACCTTC.

This clonotype was counted at least ten times. V is TRBV5-1 and J is TRBJ2-3; TRBD2 matches 9 bases. Trimming took 4 bases from V and 5 from J; bases not matched to a gene: 5. The length of the CDR3 is 14 residues. Germline CDR1 and CDR2: SGHRS and YFSETQ. The DNA for the CDR3 is TGCGCCAGCAGCCGCAGCGGGGGGCAAGATACGCAGTATTTT. Encoded protein: CASSRSGGQDTQYF.

The rearrangement joins TRBV7-2 to TRBJ1-1, with a weak D call TRBD1 (6 bases). V was clipped by 5 bases and J by 5 bases, with 27 bases between them. The CDR3 runs 18 residues. Germline CDR1 SGHTA, CDR2 FQGNSA. CDR3 residues: CASSTWTEYDFRGTEAFF. CDR3 DNA: TGTGCCAGCAGCACCTGGACAGAATACGACTTTAGGGGTACTGAAGCTTTCTTT.

This clonotype was recorded a few times. This chain uses TRBV12-3 or TRBV12-4 with TRBJ2-5; D might be TRBD1 or TRBD2, each matching 5 bases. The CDR3 runs to 14 residues. The V end lost 3 bases, the J end lost 7 bases, and 15 bases lay between the germline ends. As DNA, the CDR3 is TGTGCCAGCAGTTTGGCAGGGAGTTCAGGGACCCAGTACTTC. Amino acid sequence: CASSLAGSSGTQYF.

The chain combines TRBV6-5 with TRBJ1-2; D is perhaps TRBD1 (6 bases). CDR1 and CDR2 (germline): MNHEY, SVGAGI. CDR3 length equals 15 residues. Deletions cut 4 bases from V and 6 bases from J, with 18 bases between. The CDR3, as DNA: TGTGCCAGCAGTTCGGCAGGGGCTGGAACGCATGGCTACACCTTC. It translates to CASSSAGAGTHGYTF.

The genes are TRBV6-5 and TRBJ2-7; 8 bases are a match to TRBD1. The germline CDR1 and CDR2 sequences are MNHEY and SVGAGI. The length of the CDR3 is 13 residues. Trimming removed 6 bases from V and 3 bases from J; junction bases left unmatched: 4. CDR3 region: CASRQGQVYEQYF. The CDR3 DNA is TGTGCCAGCAGGCAGGGACAGGTCTACGAGCAGTACTTC.

There are many counts of this clonotype. This chain links TRBV20-1 with TRBJ2-2; D gene unclear. Trimming stripped 6 bases from V and 2 bases from J, with 13 bases between. The CDR3 sequence is 14 residues long. CDR1 and CDR2 from the germline V gene are DFQATT and SNEGSKA (reference sequence). CDR3 amino acids: CSAKNPLNTGELFF. As DNA, the CDR3 is TGCAGTGCCAAAAACCCCCTAAACACCGGGGAGCTGTTTTTT.

The chain recombines TRBV6-2 or TRBV6-3 with TRBJ2-1; the match to TRBD1 covers 8 bases. With V trimmed by 4 bases and J by 7 bases, 6 bases remained unmatched. Germline V lookup: CDR1 MNHEY, CDR2 SVGEGT. This CDR3 has 14 amino acids. The CDR3 spells CASSFPNRGNEQFF. CDR3 DNA: TGTGCCAGCAGTTTCCCCAACAGGGGGAATGAGCAGTTCTTC.

The J gene is TRBJ1-5, the V gene TRBV10-3, with D hard to call. CDR1 is ENHRY, CDR2 SYGVKD, per germline. V shed 0 bases and J shed 9 bases, with 12 bases lying between them. This CDR3 has 14 amino acids. CDR3 loop: CAISESGFSRPQHF. CDR3 sequence (DNA): TGTGCCATCAGTGAGTCGGGCTTCAGTCGGCCCCAGCATTTT.

For this clonotype: Just one base apart from a much larger clone, this may be a read error. The chain employs TRBV5-1 and TRBJ1-2; D is perhaps TRBD1 (5 bases). The CDR3 extends over 13 amino acids. The V gene lost 4 bases and the J gene lost 4 bases, with 11 bases spanning the gap. From germline, CDR1 is SGHRS and CDR2 YFSETQ. The CDR3 region has the DNA TGCGCCAGCAGCCCGGGACCGATCTATGGCTACACCTTC. Its translation is CASSPGPIYGYTF.

This clonotype occurred a few times. The J gene is TRBJ2-7, the V gene TRBV4-3; D perhaps matches TRBD1 (6 bases). CDR1 and CDR2 from the germline V gene are LGHNA and YSLEER. The CDR3 length is 14 residues. The ends were cut back, 4 bases at V and 4 bases at J, with 14 bases in the middle. The CDR3 DNA follows: TGCGCCAGCAGCCTGACAGGCGACGCTTACGAGCAGTACTTC. The encoded protein is CASSLTGDAYEQYF.

The chain is built from TRBV29-1 and TRBJ2-1; D possibly corresponds to TRBD2 (7 bases). The CDR3 covers 14 residues. Germline assignment: CDR1 SQVTM and CDR2 ANQGSEA. V was pared by 2 bases and J by 2 bases, with 10 bases between. The CDR3 DNA sequence: TGCAGCGTTGAAAGGGGGGGACCCTACAATGAGCAGTTCTTC. This sequence encodes CSVERGGPYNEQFF.

In its sample, this clonotype was seen a few times. The V gene is TRBV20-1, the J gene TRBJ2-3, with TRBD1 matching 10 bases. Trimming at V came to 6 bases and at J to 3 bases, leaving 9 bases not matched to a gene. The CDR3 has 15 residues. The germline V gene has CDR1 DFQATT and CDR2 SNEGSKA (reference sequence). For the CDR3, the DNA is TGCAGTGCCAGACTCCGGGACAGGGGTACAGATACGCAGTATTTT. Its translation: CSARLRDRGTDTQYF.

This clonotype showed up just a few times. The chain links TRBV20-1 to TRBJ2-2; a possible D gene is TRBD2 (5 bases). CDR1 and CDR2 (germline): DFQATT, SNEGSKA (reference sequence). This CDR3 has 14 residues. V dropped 0 bases and J dropped 3 bases, with 8 bases sitting between them. CDR3 bases: TGCAGTGCTAGAGATAGCGTCGACACCGGGGAGCTGTTTTTT. Translating gives CSARDSVDTGELFF.

This clonotype was found a few times. The chain joins TRBV28 to TRBJ2-7; the match to TRBD1 covers 10 bases. V gave up 2 bases and J gave up 7 bases; unmatched junction bases: 8. CDR1 MDHEN and CDR2 SYDVKM come from the germline V gene. CDR3 length: 15 residues. CDR3 loop: CASSLRTGGYKEQYV. Here the CDR3 DNA reads TGTGCCAGCAGTTTAAGGACAGGGGGTTACAAGGAGCAGTACGTC.

J is TRBJ1-6 and V is TRBV3-1, with a possible D match to TRBD1 (5 bases). Between the trimmed V and J ends, which lost 4 bases and 0 bases, there was a span of 16 bases. This CDR3 contains 18 residues. CDR1 and CDR2 (germline): LGHDT, YNNKEL (reference sequence). DNA for the CDR3: TGTGCCAGCAGCCCCCGTGGGGGGTTGAGCTCCTATAATTCACCCCTCCACTTT. This translates into CASSPRGGLSSYNSPLHF.

This clonotype was counted only a few times. The chain has TRBV9 and TRBJ2-7, with 8 bases that match TRBD1. This CDR3 is 15 amino acids long. V shed 3 bases, J shed 3 bases, and the junction held 8 bases outside the gene matches. Germline V CDR1 and CDR2: SGDLS, YYNGEE. The CDR3 nucleotides read TGTGCCAGCAGCGCCGGGACAGGAAGTATCTACGAGCAGTACTTC. As protein: CASSAGTGSIYEQYF.

The rearrangement uses TRBV19 and TRBJ1-5; 10 nucleotides line up with TRBD1. V trimming: 4 bases; J trimming: 6 bases; junction bases outside the gene matches: 6. The germline gives CDR1 LNHDA, CDR2 SQIVND (reference sequence). The CDR3 is 15 residues long. CDR3 nucleotide sequence: TGTGCCAGTAGTACCGGACAGGGGGATTCTCAGCCCCAGCATTTT. Translated: CASSTGQGDSQPQHF.

The CDR3 bases are TGTGCCAGCAGTTTATCACAGGGGTCAGATACGCAGTATTTT. Amino acids: CASSLSQGSDTQYF. The chain employs TRBV27 and TRBJ2-3, with TRBD1 matching over 7 bases. This CDR3 spans 14 amino acids. CDR1 and CDR2 from the germline V gene are MNHEY and SMNVEV (reference sequence). V lost 0 bases and J lost 4; bases outside the gene matches: 1.

This clonotype has only a few counts. V and J are TRBV15 and TRBJ2-1; TRBD1 aligns across 8 bases. The V gene's germline CDR1 is LNHNV and CDR2 YYDKDF (reference sequence). The CDR3 loop spans 16 amino acids. J lost 5 bases, V lost 4 bases, and 10 bases had no gene match. The CDR3 loop is CATSTLDREWDNEQFF. CDR3 nucleotides: TGTGCCACCAGCACCTTGGACAGGGAATGGGACAATGAGCAGTTCTTC. Filled out from reference TRBV15 and TRBJ2-1, the complete variable domain reads DAMVIQNPRYQVTQFGKPVTLSCSQTLNHNVMYWYQQKSSQAPKLLFHYYDKDFNNEADTPDNFQSRRPNTSFCFLDIRSPGLGDTAMYLCATSTLDREWDNEQFFGPGTRLTVL.

This chain links TRBV2 with TRBJ1-1; D possibly corresponds to TRBD1 (5 bases). The CDR3 runs 13 residues. V was shortened by 2 bases and J by 7 bases, with 11 bases between the two germline ends. Looked up from germline, CDR1 is SNHLY and CDR2 is FYNNEI. The CDR3 loop is CASSEIRQSEAFF. The CDR3 DNA sequence: TGTGCCAGCAGTGAAATCCGACAGAGTGAAGCTTTCTTT.

This clonotype was seen more than once but under ten times. The chain carries TRBV6-1 and TRBJ2-7; perhaps D is TRBD1 or TRBD2 (5 bases each). CDR1 is MNHNS and CDR2 is SASEGT in the germline V gene. Deletions cut 6 bases from V and 0 bases from J, with 18 bases between. CDR3 length: 16 amino acids. The chain's CDR3 is CASREHGGDSSYEQYV. CDR3 bases: TGTGCCAGCAGAGAACATGGGGGAGACTCCTCCTACGAGCAGTACGTC.

This clonotype was seen more than once but under ten times. This chain joins TRBV5-6 and TRBJ1-6; D remains ambiguous. Trimming cost V 4 bases and J 6 bases, with 8 bases left between them. In germline, CDR1 is SGHDT, CDR2 YYEEEE. This CDR3 contains 13 residues. CDR3 nucleotides: TGTGCCAGCAGCGCGACCTCTAATTCACCCCTCCACTTT. As protein: CASSATSNSPLHF.

This chain links TRBV20-1 with TRBJ2-5, with a possible D match to TRBD1 (6 bases). The germline V and J ends were trimmed by 4 bases and 3 bases, with 12 bases remaining between them. The CDR3 is made up of 13 amino acids. CDR1 is DFQATT, CDR2 SNEGSKA, per germline (reference sequence). The CDR3 nucleotides are TGCAGTGCTATCGGTGGGGGCGAAGAGACCCAGTACTTC. This sequence encodes CSAIGGGEETQYF.

This rearrangement joins TRBV5-6 to TRBJ1-2; 7 nucleotides align to TRBD1. CDR1 is SGHDT and CDR2 is YYEEEE in the germline V gene. With V trimmed by 4 bases and J by 8 bases, 11 bases remained unmatched. CDR3 length: 14 residues. CDR3 DNA sequence: TGTGCCAGCAGCGTGGGACAGCCTCTAAGGGGCTACACCTTC. This sequence encodes CASSVGQPLRGYTF.

This clonotype was counted only a few times. V gene TRBV20-1 combines with J gene TRBJ2-7; TRBD1 aligns across 10 bases. With V trimmed by 6 bases and J by 6 bases, 11 bases remained unmatched. The V gene's germline CDR1 is DFQATT and CDR2 SNEGSKA (reference sequence). This CDR3 spans 14 amino acids. The CDR3 bases are TGCAGTGCCCACGCCCCGGGACAGGGGAGCGAGCAGTACTTC. Translating gives CSAHAPGQGSEQYF.